The 23 T cell receptor beta chains given below trace back to one sample, sequenced in a study of breast tumors, draining lymph nodes, adjacent tissues. Axillary draining lymph nodes of breast cancer patients supplied the node samples. TCRdb passed the multiplex PCR reads through MiXCR, listing each CDR3 protein once. The repertoire consists of some 120,000 distinct CDR3 sequences, with 15% to 20% occurring once and the leading ten covering approximately 3.5%. Material for sequencing was axillary lymph node tissue. The receptors originated from a female donor with breast cancer. Some clones in this sample may be carry-over from other donors' samples.

This clonotype was found a few times. One base away lies a much larger clone, so this may be a sequencing read error. This chain joins TRBV7-9 and TRBJ2-5, with D uncertain. The CDR3 length is 14 residues. Germline-derived CDR1 and CDR2 are SEHNR and FQNEAQ (reference sequence). The CDR3 nucleotides are TGTGCCTGCAGCTTCATGACTCGACAAGAGACCCAGTACTTC. Encoded protein: CACSFMTRQETQYF.

At least ten counts were recorded for this clonotype. CDR3 amino acids: CASSLAGQGSIQFF. CDR3 coding DNA: TGCGCCAGCAGCTTGGCGGGACAGGGTTCGATACAGTTCTTC. The V call is TRBV5-1, the J call TRBJ2-1, with TRBD1 matching over 9 bases. The CDR3 covers 14 residues. Per germline, CDR1 SGHRS and CDR2 YFSETQ. Trimming removed 0 bases from V and 13 bases from J; junction bases left unmatched: 8.

This clonotype was found once. This may be a read error: a much more frequent sequence differs by one nucleotide. The rearrangement uses TRBV5-1 and TRBJ2-7, with 8 positions matching TRBD2. This CDR3 spans 14 amino acids. Germline CDR1 and CDR2: SGHRS and YFSETQ. The CDR3 nucleotides read TGCGCCGGCAGCTTGGAGGGACTAGCCTACGAGCAGTACTTC. It yields the protein CAGSLEGLAYEQYF.

This clonotype was recorded many times. The chain carries TRBV7-9 and TRBJ2-1; 9 bases align to TRBD2. Germline V gene lookup returns CDR1 SEHNR and CDR2 FQNEAQ (reference sequence). This CDR3 has 15 amino acids. V shed 3 bases and J 5 bases; nucleotides not matched to a gene: 5. CDR3 residues: CASSFDTSGHNEQFF. Here the CDR3 DNA reads TGTGCCAGCAGCTTCGATACTAGCGGGCACAATGAGCAGTTCTTC.

Comments on this clonotype: A read error is possible here, since a much larger clone lies one base away. The V and J genes are TRBV6-1 and TRBJ1-2; D gene ambiguous. The CDR3 consists of 14 residues. Trimming cost V 5 bases and J 1 base, with 11 bases left between them. The germline V gene has CDR1 MNHNS and CDR2 SASEGT. The CDR3 sequence: CASSPGSLNYGYTF. The CDR3 nucleotides are TGTGCCAGCAGTCCGGGCAGTCTTAACTATGGCTACACCTTC.

Of note for this clonotype: A much larger clone lies a single base off, so this may be a read error. The chain is built from TRBV28 and TRBJ2-7, with TRBD1 matching over 10 bases. Germline lookup yields CDR1 MDHEN and CDR2 SYDVKM. The CDR3 contains 14 residues. Written as DNA, the CDR3 is TGTGCCAGCAGCCGGGACAGGGGCTGGAGCGAGCAGTGCTTC. Translation gives CASSRDRGWSEQCF.

This clonotype was observed at least ten times. V and J are TRBV3-1 and TRBJ2-7; D unresolved. Germline CDR1 LGHDT, CDR2 YNNKEL (reference sequence). The V gene lost 1 base and the J gene lost 2 bases, with 9 bases spanning the gap. The CDR3 extends over 14 amino acids. Here the CDR3 reads CASSQGTKTYEQYF. CDR3 coding DNA: TGTGCCAGCAGCCAAGGGACGAAAACCTACGAGCAGTACTTC.

This clonotype was picked up many times. This chain uses TRBV7-2 with TRBJ1-5, with a possible D match to TRBD1 (6 bases). This CDR3 comprises 13 residues. Germline CDR1 reads SGHTA; CDR2 reads FQGNSA. V lost 1 base, J lost 7 bases, and 8 bases lay in between. The CDR3: CASSLGTVQPQHF. Here the CDR3 DNA reads TGTGCCAGCAGCTTAGGGACAGTCCAGCCCCAGCATTTT.

For this clonotype: A much larger clone sits a single nucleotide away, making a read error possible. The rearrangement uses TRBV7-3 and TRBJ2-1; TRBD2 agrees at 7 bases. This CDR3 has 16 residues. CDR1 is SGHTA and CDR2 is FQGTGA in the germline V gene. V shed 0 bases and J 9 bases; nucleotides not matched to a gene: 11. CDR3 DNA sequence: TGTGCCAGCAGCTTAACGAGGGGAGGGCAGGAAATTGAGCAGTTCTTC. Its protein product is CASSLTRGGQEIEQFF.

The chain couples TRBV3-1 to TRBJ2-7; 7 bases map to TRBD2. The CDR3 loop spans 15 amino acids. In germline, CDR1 is LGHDT, CDR2 YNNKEL (reference sequence). The V segment lost 4 bases and the J segment 6 bases; nucleotides outside the gene matches: 12. The CDR3 loop is CASSPRAGLTSEQYF. The DNA of the CDR3 is TGTGCCAGCAGCCCCAGGGCGGGACTAACAAGCGAGCAGTACTTC.

A note on this clonotype: A clone one base away is much larger, so this may be a read error. The genes are TRBV3-1 and TRBJ2-7; possibly TRBD1 or TRBD2 for D (5 bases each). The germline V gene has CDR1 LGHDT and CDR2 YNNKEL (reference sequence). The CDR3 runs to 14 residues. The CDR3 reads CASGQAGGSYEQYF. The CDR3 bases are TGTGCCAGCGGCCAAGCTGGGGGCTCCTACGAGCAGTACTTC.

As for this clonotype: This could be a read error, since a much larger clone is one nucleotide away. The chain combines TRBV3-1 with TRBJ2-5; a possible D gene is TRBD2 (7 bases). CDR3 length: 14 amino acids. Trimming cost V 1 base and J 7 bases, with 13 bases left between them. Germline V lookup: CDR1 LGHDT, CDR2 YNNKEL (reference sequence). CDR3: CASSQANREGTQYF. In nucleotides, the CDR3 is TGTGCCAGCAGCCAAGCTAACAGGGAGGGGACCCAGTACTTC.

Ten or more counts support this clonotype. The rearrangement uses TRBV3-1 and TRBJ2-5; possible D gene TRBD2, 6 bases. The CDR3 has 18 amino acids. V lost 0 bases and J lost 1, with 18 bases in between. Per the germline V gene, CDR1 is LGHDT and CDR2 is YNNKEL (reference sequence). The CDR3 DNA reads TGTGCCAGCAGCCAAGATCCACCGGGTAGCGGACCCCAAGAGACCCAGTACTTC. This encodes CASSQDPPGSGPQETQYF.

The sample holds many counts of this clonotype. The CDR3: CASSLVAVSTDTQYF. The CDR3 nucleotides read TGCGCCAGCAGCTTGGTTGCGGTTAGCACAGATACGCAGTATTTT. This sequence joins TRBV5-1 and TRBJ2-3; D is ambiguous. Germline CDR1 is SGHRS and CDR2 is YFSETQ. Trimming pared 0 bases from V and 0 bases from J, leaving 8 bases between. The CDR3 runs to 15 residues.

This clonotype was detected ten times or more. The rearrangement uses TRBV6-2 or TRBV6-3 and TRBJ2-7, with D maybe TRBD2 (6 bases). This CDR3 comprises 15 residues. V lost 6 bases to trimming and J lost 0 bases, with 15 bases between them. Germline CDR1 reads MNHEY; CDR2 reads SVGEGT. The CDR3 loop is CASSTISGSSYEQYF. The CDR3 DNA follows: TGTGCCAGCAGCACAATTAGCGGAAGCTCCTACGAGCAGTACTTC.

With respect to this clonotype: A much larger clone is a single base away; this may be a read error. The chain links TRBV19 to TRBJ2-1; 14 bases agree with TRBD2. There are 17 residues in the CDR3. Germline V gene lookup returns CDR1 LNHDA and CDR2 SQIVND (reference sequence). Germline trimming cut 1 base from V and 8 bases from J; bases unmatched to any gene: 7. The CDR3 DNA is TGTGCCAGTAGTATAGGGCGGGGACTAGCGGGGGACGATGAGCAGTTCTTC. This encodes CASSIGRGLAGDDEQFF.

The table lists this clonotype with many counts. The genes are TRBV19 and TRBJ2-5; a weak D match, TRBD1 (6 bases). V gave up 10 bases and J gave up 3 bases, with 15 bases separating them. Germline V gene lookup returns CDR1 LNHDA and CDR2 SQIVND (reference sequence). The CDR3 is 13 amino acids. The DNA for the CDR3 is TGTGCCACTTCTACCGGACAGAAAGAGACCCAGTACTTC. Its protein is CATSTGQKETQYF.

This clonotype occurred many times. This chain links TRBV2 with TRBJ2-3; D is perhaps TRBD2 (5 bases). There are 14 residues in the CDR3. V was trimmed by 7 bases and J by 3 bases, leaving 14 bases between them. Germline CDR1 SNHLY, CDR2 FYNNEI. CDR3 protein: CASTLEEQTDTQYF. In DNA, the CDR3 is TGTGCCAGCACCCTGGAGGAACAAACAGATACGCAGTATTTT.

This clonotype showed up just a few times. V usage is TRBV19 and J usage is TRBJ1-2; tentative D call: TRBD1 (5 bases). The CDR3 totals 12 residues. With 10 bases removed from V and 5 bases from J, the gap between germline ends came to 14 bases. Germline V lookup: CDR1 LNHDA, CDR2 SQIVND (reference sequence). This CDR3 is CATRQGPYGYTF. The CDR3 nucleotides read TGTGCCACCCGGCAGGGTCCATATGGCTACACCTTC.

This clonotype was detected only once. Since a much larger clone is just one base distant, this may be a read error. V usage is TRBV19 and J usage is TRBJ2-5, with 7 bases lining up with TRBD2. The CDR3 is made up of 16 amino acids. Germline V gene lookup returns CDR1 LNHDA and CDR2 SQIVND (reference sequence). The CDR3 protein is CDSSMDRAGRGETQYF. The DNA of the CDR3 is TGTGACAGTAGTATGGACCGAGCGGGGCGTGGGGAGACCCAGTACTTC.

Note on this clonotype: Lacking the conserved final phenylalanine or tryptophan, this CDR3 likely reflects a read error. The chain carries TRBV20-1 and TRBJ2-1, with D possibly being TRBD1 (5 bases). The V end lost 0 bases, the J end lost 8 bases, and 14 bases lay between the germline ends. CDR3 length equals 14 residues. The germline gives CDR1 DFQATT, CDR2 SNEGSKA (reference sequence). CDR3 in amino acids: CSARDGQGGDEQFL. The CDR3 DNA is TGCAGTGCTAGAGATGGCCAGGGTGGAGATGAGCAGTTCTTA.

This clonotype was counted at least ten times. The rearrangement links TRBV7-6 to TRBJ1-3, with 7 nucleotides matching TRBD1. Germline lookup yields CDR1 SGHVS and CDR2 FNYEAQ. V lost 5 bases and J lost 0; bases outside the gene matches: 10. The CDR3 is 17 amino acids. CDR3 nucleotide sequence: TGTGCCAGCAGCACCCGACAGGGATACGGCTCTGGAAACACCATATATTTT. Translated: CASSTRQGYGSGNTIYF.

Many counts were recorded for this clonotype. The rearrangement uses TRBV7-9 and TRBJ2-7; 10 bases fit TRBD2. J lost 2 bases, V lost 3 bases, and 4 bases had no gene match. The CDR3 is made up of 15 amino acids. Germline CDR1 reads SEHNR; CDR2 reads FQNEAQ (reference sequence). As DNA, the CDR3 is TGTGCCAGCAGCTTTTCTAGCGGGGGAACCTACGAGCAGTACTTC. It is translated as CASSFSSGGTYEQYF. The whole variable domain, filled in from reference TRBV7-9 and TRBJ2-7, reads DTGVSQNPRHKITKRGQNVTFRCDPISEHNRLYWYRQTLGQGPEFLTYFQNEAQLEKSRLLSDRFSAERPKGSFSTLEIQRTEQGDSAMYLCASSFSSGGTYEQYFGPGTRLTVT.